A selection of T cell receptor beta chains follows, all from one sample in a study of CD8+ T cells in alopecia areata. Sequencing was performed with immunoSEQ multiplex PCR; in TCRdb, only in-frame clones are kept and a portion is missing. The data show about 97,000 clones, roughly two fifths seen once. Sequenced material: CD4+ T cells sorted from blood. Receptors were obtained from a human donor with alopecia areata. Each CDR3 is given with its conserved first and last residue. Each record gives: D gene, V gene, J gene, clone size, CDR3 protein, CDR3 DNA. D genes are given only for firm matches. Where a row states a size, it is once, few, many or the class of an expanded clone; other rows omit it.

D: NA
V: TRBV5-1
J: TRBJ2-2
size: NA
CDR3: CASSLGLSDLLGTGELFF
DNA: TGCGCCAGCAGCTTGGGTCTTAGCGACCTCCTCGGGACCGGGGAGCTGTTTTTT

D: NA
V: TRBV5-4
J: TRBJ1-1
size: NA
CDR3: CASRNAGAEAFF
DNA: TGTGCCAGCCGCAACGCGGGCGCTGAAGCTTTCTTT

D: NA
V: TRBV30
J: TRBJ2-1
size: NA
CDR3: CAWSGLGLAGVEQFF
DNA: TGTGCCTGGAGCGGCCTTGGTTTGGCGGGTGTTGAGCAGTTCTTC

D: TRBD2
V: TRBV9
J: TRBJ2-1
size: NA
CDR3: CASSVRELTSGGFPYNEQFF
DNA: TGTGCCAGCAGCGTTAGAGAGTTGACTAGCGGGGGGTTTCCCTACAATGAGCAGTTCTTC

D: NA
V: TRBV2
J: TRBJ2-7
size: few
CDR3: CASRRRSSYEQYF
DNA: TGTGCCAGCAGACGGCGATCCTCCTACGAGCAGTACTTC

D: TRBD1
V: TRBV30
J: TRBJ1-5
size: NA
CDR3: CAWSQGAGQPQHF
DNA: TGTGCCTGGAGTCAGGGGGCCGGTCAGCCCCAGCATTTT

D: NA
V: TRBV19
J: TRBJ2-5
size: few
CDR3: CASGPSVEQETQYF
DNA: TGTGCCAGTGGACCTTCGGTTGAACAAGAGACCCAGTACTTC

D: TRBD2
V: TRBV5-4
J: TRBJ2-5
size: few
CDR3: CASSLGLAGVQETQYF
DNA: TGTGCCAGCAGCCTGGGACTAGCGGGAGTACAAGAGACCCAGTACTTC

D: NA
V: TRBV7-9
J: TRBJ1-4
size: few
CDR3: CASNKPGNEKLFF
DNA: TGTGCCAGCAATAAGCCCGGAAATGAAAAACTGTTTTTT

D: NA
V: TRBV5-6
J: TRBJ2-5
size: NA
CDR3: CASSLSGFGETQYF
DNA: TGTGCCAGCAGCTTATCAGGGTTCGGAGAGACCCAGTACTTC

D: TRBD2
V: TRBV5-4
J: TRBJ2-1
size: NA
CDR3: CASSLAGGGLAEQFF
DNA: TGTGCCAGCAGCTTGGCCGGGGGAGGGCTCGCTGAGCAGTTCTTC

D: TRBD1
V: TRBV23-1
J: TRBJ1-1
size: NA
CDR3: CASSQSRLGTDYPEAFF
DNA: TGCGCCAGCAGTCAATCCCGTCTCGGGACAGATTATCCTGAAGCTTTCTTT

D: TRBD1
V: TRBV5-4
J: TRBJ2-5
size: NA
CDR3: CASSLGQGRLETQYF
DNA: TGTGCCAGCAGCCTGGGACAGGGGAGGTTAGAGACCCAGTACTTC

D: TRBD2
V: TRBV19
J: TRBJ2-1
size: NA
CDR3: CASSIGGTGGLNEQFF
DNA: TGTGCCAGTAGTATAGGGGGAACGGGAGGGCTCAATGAGCAGTTCTTC

D: NA
V: TRBV28
J: TRBJ2-6
size: few
CDR3: CGTVSGANVLTF
DNA: TGTGGGACTGTCTCTGGGGCCAACGTCCTGACTTTC

D: NA
V: TRBV5-1
J: TRBJ1-2
size: few
CDR3: CASSPQGENYGYTF
DNA: TGCGCCAGCAGCCCACAGGGAGAAAACTATGGCTACACCTTC

D: TRBD1
V: TRBV28
J: TRBJ2-7
size: few
CDR3: CASSGGQGTPYEQYF
DNA: TGTGCCAGCAGCGGGGGACAGGGTACCCCCTACGAGCAGTACTTC

D: NA
V: TRBV7-9
J: TRBJ2-5
size: NA
CDR3: CASSWGPNQETQYF
DNA: TGTGCCAGCAGCTGGGGACCGAACCAAGAGACCCAGTACTTC

D: NA
V: TRBV30
J: TRBJ1-1
size: NA
CDR3: CAWSVPGMHTEAFF
DNA: TGTGCCTGGAGTGTACCGGGGATGCACACTGAAGCTTTCTTT

D: NA
V: TRBV28
J: TRBJ2-2
size: NA
CDR3: CASTVPGHNTGELFF
DNA: TGTGCCAGCACCGTACCGGGACACAACACCGGGGAGCTGTTTTTT

D: TRBD1
V: TRBV7-3
J: TRBJ1-1
size: NA
CDR3: CASSPTGGYTEAFF
DNA: TGTGCCAGCAGCCCGACAGGGGGGTACACTGAAGCTTTCTTT

D: NA
V: TRBV5-6
J: TRBJ2-7
size: NA
CDR3: CASSLLLYEQYF
DNA: TGTGCCAGCAGCTTGCTCCTCTACGAGCAGTACTTC

D: TRBD1
V: TRBV9
J: TRBJ1-1
size: NA
CDR3: CASSVAKGATEAFF
DNA: TGTGCCAGCAGCGTAGCTAAGGGGGCCACTGAAGCTTTCTTT

D: NA
V: TRBV7-9
J: TRBJ2-4
size: NA
CDR3: CASSLVPGNLAKNIQYF
DNA: TGTGCCAGCAGCTTAGTCCCGGGAAACCTAGCCAAAAACATTCAGTACTTC

D: NA
V: TRBV4-1
J: TRBJ2-3
size: NA
CDR3: CASSRGLDTDTQYF
DNA: TGCGCCAGCAGCCGGGGGCTAGACACAGATACGCAGTATTTT

D: TRBD1
V: TRBV5-1
J: TRBJ1-1
size: few
CDR3: CASSWGTGGAGTEAFF
DNA: TGCGCCAGCAGCTGGGGGACAGGGGGCGCCGGGACTGAAGCTTTCTTT

D: TRBD2
V: TRBV11-2
J: TRBJ2-7
size: few
CDR3: CASRTSGGYEQYF
DNA: TGTGCCAGCCGTACTAGCGGGGGCTACGAGCAGTACTTC

D: TRBD2
V: TRBV27
J: TRBJ2-1
size: NA
CDR3: CATSPLLAGGPGEQFF
DNA: TGTGCCACCAGCCCACTTCTAGCGGGAGGGCCGGGTGAGCAGTTCTTC

D: NA
V: TRBV5-6
J: TRBJ2-7
size: NA
CDR3: CASIHSASYEQYF
DNA: TGTGCCAGCATCCATAGCGCTTCCTACGAGCAGTACTTC

D: TRBD1
V: TRBV18
J: TRBJ2-7
size: NA
CDR3: CASSPGTGYIEQYF
DNA: TGTGCCAGCTCACCCGGGACAGGGTACATCGAGCAGTACTTC

D: NA
V: TRBV30
J: TRBJ1-6
size: NA
CDR3: CAWSAPGVSPLHF
DNA: TGTGCCTGGAGTGCCCCAGGAGTGTCACCCCTCCACTTT

D: NA
V: TRBV23-1
J: TRBJ2-3
size: NA
CDR3: CASWVRRRSTDTQYF
DNA: TGCGCCAGCTGGGTAAGGAGGCGAAGCACAGATACGCAGTATTTT

D: NA
V: TRBV5-1
J: TRBJ2-5
size: NA
CDR3: CASSFAMGRVGETQYF
DNA: TGCGCCAGCAGCTTTGCGATGGGCCGAGTAGGGGAGACCCAGTACTTC

D: NA
V: TRBV18
J: TRBJ1-2
size: few
CDR3: CASSIMTLNLPEGGYTF
DNA: TGTGCCAGCTCAATTATGACTCTTAACCTGCCCGAGGGCGGCTACACCTTC

D: TRBD1
V: TRBV7-2
J: TRBJ2-7
size: NA
CDR3: CASRQGTDSYEQYF
DNA: TGTGCCAGCAGACAAGGGACAGACTCCTACGAGCAGTACTTC

D: NA
V: TRBV29-1
J: TRBJ2-3
size: NA
CDR3: CSVEAGLGTDTQYF
DNA: TGCAGCGTTGAGGCGGGTTTGGGGACAGATACGCAGTATTTT

D: NA
V: TRBV30
J: TRBJ2-3
size: NA
CDR3: CAWSLGTDTQYF
DNA: TGTGCCTGGAGCCTGGGCACAGATACGCAGTATTTT

D: TRBD1
V: TRBV30
J: TRBJ2-7
size: NA
CDR3: CAWKGTGKSYEQYF
DNA: TGTGCCTGGAAGGGGACAGGGAAAAGCTACGAGCAGTACTTC

D: NA
V: TRBV28
J: TRBJ2-1
size: NA
CDR3: CASSLQASAYNEQFF
DNA: TGTGCCAGCAGTTTGCAGGCTAGCGCTTACAATGAGCAGTTCTTC

D: NA
V: TRBV7-2
J: TRBJ2-5
size: few
CDR3: CASSLVRWETQYF
DNA: TGTGCCAGCAGCTTAGTTAGATGGGAGACCCAGTACTTC

D: NA
V: TRBV11-2
J: TRBJ2-7
size: few
CDR3: CASSLGPQAGEQYF
DNA: TGTGCCAGCAGCTTGGGCCCACAGGCTGGGGAGCAGTACTTC

D: TRBD1
V: TRBV30
J: TRBJ2-7
size: NA
CDR3: CAWARGGTGGYEQYF
DNA: TGTGCCTGGGCCCGGGGGGGGACAGGGGGCTACGAGCAGTACTTC

D: TRBD1
V: TRBV9
J: TRBJ1-2
size: NA
CDR3: CASSPQGSNYGYTF
DNA: TGTGCCAGCAGTCCACAGGGGAGTAACTATGGCTACACCTTC

D: NA
V: TRBV7-9
J: TRBJ2-5
size: NA
CDR3: CASSPLHSYGYF
DNA: TGTGCCAGCAGTCCACTCCATTCGTATGGGTACTTC

D: NA
V: TRBV5-1
J: TRBJ2-1
size: NA
CDR3: CASSLDSGQDNEQFF
DNA: TGCGCCAGCAGCTTGGATAGCGGACAGGACAATGAGCAGTTCTTC

D: TRBD1
V: TRBV28
J: TRBJ1-1
size: NA
CDR3: CASRQGQGTTEAFF
DNA: TGTGCCAGCAGACAAGGACAGGGTACAACTGAAGCTTTCTTT